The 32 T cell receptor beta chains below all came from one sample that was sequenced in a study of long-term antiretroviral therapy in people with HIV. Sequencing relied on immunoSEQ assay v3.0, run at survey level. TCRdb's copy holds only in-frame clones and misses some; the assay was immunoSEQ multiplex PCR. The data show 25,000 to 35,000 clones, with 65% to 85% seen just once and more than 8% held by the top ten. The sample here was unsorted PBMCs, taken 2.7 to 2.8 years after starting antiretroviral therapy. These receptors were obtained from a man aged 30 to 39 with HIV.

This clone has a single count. CDR3 in DNA: TGTGCCTGGAGTGTACCCGGGACCAAAGGTTGGGATACGCAGTATTTT. It translates to CAWSVPGTKGWDTQYF. The chain uses TRBV30 and TRBJ2-3; D may correspond to TRBD1 or TRBD2 (5 bases each). V was pared by 0 bases and J by 6 bases, with 19 bases between. CDR1 is GTSNPN and CDR2 is SVGIG in the germline V gene (reference sequence). This CDR3 comprises 16 residues.

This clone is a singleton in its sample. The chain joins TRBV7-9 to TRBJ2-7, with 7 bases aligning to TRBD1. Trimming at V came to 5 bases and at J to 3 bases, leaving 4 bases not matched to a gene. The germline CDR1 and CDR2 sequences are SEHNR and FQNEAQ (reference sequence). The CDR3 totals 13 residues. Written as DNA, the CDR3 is TGTGCCAGCAGCCGGGACAGACACTACGAGCAGTACTTC. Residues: CASSRDRHYEQYF.

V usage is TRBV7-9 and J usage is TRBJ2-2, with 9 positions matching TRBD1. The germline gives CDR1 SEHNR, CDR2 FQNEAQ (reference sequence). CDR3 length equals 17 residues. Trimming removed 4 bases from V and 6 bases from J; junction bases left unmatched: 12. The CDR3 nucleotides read TGTGCCAGCAGCTCCATCCCCGGACAGGGGAGGGCCGGGGAGCTGTTTTTT. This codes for CASSSIPGQGRAGELFF.

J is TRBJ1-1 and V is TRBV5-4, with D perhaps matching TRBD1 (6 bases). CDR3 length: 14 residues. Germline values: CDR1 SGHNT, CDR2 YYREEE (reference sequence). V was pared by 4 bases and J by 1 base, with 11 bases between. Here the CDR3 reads CASSLQGWNTEAFF. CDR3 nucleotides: TGTGCCAGCAGCCTACAGGGATGGAACACTGAAGCTTTCTTT. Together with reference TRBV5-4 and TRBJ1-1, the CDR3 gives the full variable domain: ETGVTQSPTHLIKTRGQQVTLRCSSQSGHNTVSWYQQALGQGPQFIFQYYREEENGRGNFPPRFSGLQFPNYSSELNVNALELDDSALYLCASSLQGWNTEAFFGQGTRLTVV.

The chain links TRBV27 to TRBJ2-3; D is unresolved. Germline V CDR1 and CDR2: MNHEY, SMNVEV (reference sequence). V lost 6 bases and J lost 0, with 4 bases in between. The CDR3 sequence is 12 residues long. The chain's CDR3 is CASSESTDTQYF. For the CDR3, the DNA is TGTGCCAGCAGCGAAAGCACAGATACGCAGTATTTT.

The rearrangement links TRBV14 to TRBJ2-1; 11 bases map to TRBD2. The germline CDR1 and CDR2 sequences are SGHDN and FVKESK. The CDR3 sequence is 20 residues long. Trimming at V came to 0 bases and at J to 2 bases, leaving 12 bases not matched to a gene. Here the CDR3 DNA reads TGTGCCAGCAGCCAAGATTTGGCTAGCGGGAGGAGCCGAACCTACAATGAGCAGTTCTTC. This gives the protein CASSQDLASGRSRTYNEQFF.

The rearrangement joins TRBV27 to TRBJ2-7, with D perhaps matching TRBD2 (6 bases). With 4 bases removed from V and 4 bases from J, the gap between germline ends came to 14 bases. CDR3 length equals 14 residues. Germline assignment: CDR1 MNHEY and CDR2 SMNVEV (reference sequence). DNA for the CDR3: TGTGCCAGCAGTTCTGTGCGGGGCTTATACGAGCAGTACTTC. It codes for CASSSVRGLYEQYF.

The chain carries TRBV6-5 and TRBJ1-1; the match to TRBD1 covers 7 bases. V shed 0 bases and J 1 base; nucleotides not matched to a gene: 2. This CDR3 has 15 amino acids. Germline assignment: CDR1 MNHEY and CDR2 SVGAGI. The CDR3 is CASSYSGQTNTEAFF. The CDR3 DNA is TGTGCCAGCAGTTACTCGGGACAGACGAACACTGAAGCTTTCTTT.

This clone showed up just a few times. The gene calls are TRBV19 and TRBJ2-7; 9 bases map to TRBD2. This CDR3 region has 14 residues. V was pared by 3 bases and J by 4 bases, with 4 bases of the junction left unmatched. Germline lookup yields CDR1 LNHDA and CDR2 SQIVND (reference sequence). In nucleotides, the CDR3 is TGTGCCAGTAGTATTGGTAGCGGGGGATACGAGCAGTACTTC. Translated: CASSIGSGGYEQYF.

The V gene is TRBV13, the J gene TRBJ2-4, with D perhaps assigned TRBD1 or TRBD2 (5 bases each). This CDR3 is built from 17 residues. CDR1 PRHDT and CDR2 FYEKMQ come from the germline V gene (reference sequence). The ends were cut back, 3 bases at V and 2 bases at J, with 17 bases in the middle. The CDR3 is CASSFEGQGSSKNIQYF. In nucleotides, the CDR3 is TGTGCCAGCAGCTTTGAGGGGCAGGGAAGTTCCAAAAACATTCAGTACTTC. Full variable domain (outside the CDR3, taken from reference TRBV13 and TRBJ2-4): AAGVIQSPRHLIKEKRETATLKCYPIPRHDTVYWYQQGPGQDPQFLISFYEKMQSDKGSIPDRFSAQQFSDYHSELNMSSLELGDSALYFCASSFEGQGSSKNIQYFGAGTRLSVL.

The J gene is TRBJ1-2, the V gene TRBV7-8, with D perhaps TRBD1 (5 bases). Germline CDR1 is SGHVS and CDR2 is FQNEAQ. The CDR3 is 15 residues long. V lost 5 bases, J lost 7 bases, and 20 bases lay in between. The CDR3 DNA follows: TGTGCCAGCAGCAAATTCCGGGACCCTCCGAGTGGCTACACCTTC. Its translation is CASSKFRDPPSGYTF. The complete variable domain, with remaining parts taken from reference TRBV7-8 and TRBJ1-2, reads GAGVSQSPRYKVAKRGQDVALRCDPISGHVSLFWYQQALGQGPEFLTYFQNEAQLDKSGLPSDRFFAERPEGSVSTLKIQRTQQEDSAVYLCASSKFRDPPSGYTFGSGTRLTVV.

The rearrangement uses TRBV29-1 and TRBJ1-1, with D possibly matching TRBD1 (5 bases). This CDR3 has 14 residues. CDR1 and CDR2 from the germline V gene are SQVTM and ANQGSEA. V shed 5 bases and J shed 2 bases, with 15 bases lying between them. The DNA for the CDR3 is TGCAGCGTTCTCGCCGGGACGGTTAACACTGAAGCTTTCTTT. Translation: CSVLAGTVNTEAFF.

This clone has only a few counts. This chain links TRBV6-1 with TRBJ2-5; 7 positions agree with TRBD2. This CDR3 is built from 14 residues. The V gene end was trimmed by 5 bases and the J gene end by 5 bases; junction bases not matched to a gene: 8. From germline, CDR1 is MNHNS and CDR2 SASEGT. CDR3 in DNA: TGTGCCAGCAGTTGGGGGACTATAAGTGAGACCCAGTACTTC. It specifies CASSWGTISETQYF.

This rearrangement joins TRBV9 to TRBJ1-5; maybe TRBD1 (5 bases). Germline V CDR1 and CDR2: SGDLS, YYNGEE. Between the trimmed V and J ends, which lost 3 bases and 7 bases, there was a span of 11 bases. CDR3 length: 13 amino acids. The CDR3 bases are TGTGCCAGCAGCGGATCGGGGGGGCAGCCCCAGCATTTT. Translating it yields CASSGSGGQPQHF.

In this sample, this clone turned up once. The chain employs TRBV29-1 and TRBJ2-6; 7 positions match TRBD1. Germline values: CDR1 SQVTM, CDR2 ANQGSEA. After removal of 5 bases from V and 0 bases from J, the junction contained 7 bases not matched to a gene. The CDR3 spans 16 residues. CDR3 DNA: TGCAGCGTTCCCAGACAGGGCTTCTCTGGGGCCAACGTCCTGACTTTC. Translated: CSVPRQGFSGANVLTF.

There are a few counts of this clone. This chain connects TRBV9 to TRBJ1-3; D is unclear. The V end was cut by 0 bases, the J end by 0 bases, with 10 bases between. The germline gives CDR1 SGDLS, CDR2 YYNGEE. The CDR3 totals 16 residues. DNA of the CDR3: TGTGCCAGCAGCGTAGGCGCCTTGATCTCTGGAAACACCATATATTTT. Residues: CASSVGALISGNTIYF.

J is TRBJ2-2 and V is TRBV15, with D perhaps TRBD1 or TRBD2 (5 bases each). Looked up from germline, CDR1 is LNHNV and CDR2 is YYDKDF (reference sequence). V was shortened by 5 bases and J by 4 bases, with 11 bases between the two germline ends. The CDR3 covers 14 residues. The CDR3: CATSVGRGTGELFF. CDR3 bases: TGTGCCACCAGCGTGGGACGCGGCACCGGGGAGCTGTTTTTT.

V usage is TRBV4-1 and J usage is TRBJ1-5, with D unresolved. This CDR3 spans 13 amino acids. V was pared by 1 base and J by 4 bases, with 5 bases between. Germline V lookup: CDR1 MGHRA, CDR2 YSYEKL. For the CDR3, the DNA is TGCGCCAGCAGCCAAGGGGCAAATCAGCCCCAGCATTTT. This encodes CASSQGANQPQHF.

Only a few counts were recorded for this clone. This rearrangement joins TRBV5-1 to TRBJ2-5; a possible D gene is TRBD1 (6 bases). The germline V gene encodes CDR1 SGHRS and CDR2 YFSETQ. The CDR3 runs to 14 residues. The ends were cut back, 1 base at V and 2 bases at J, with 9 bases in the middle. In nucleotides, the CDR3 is TGCGCCAGCAGCTTGTTTCAGGGGCAAGAGACCCAGTACTTC. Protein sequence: CASSLFQGQETQYF.

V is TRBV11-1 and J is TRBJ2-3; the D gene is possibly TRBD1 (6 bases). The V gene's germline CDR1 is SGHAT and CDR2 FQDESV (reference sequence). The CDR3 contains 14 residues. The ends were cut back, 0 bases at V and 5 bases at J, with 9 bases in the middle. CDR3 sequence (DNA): TGTGCCAGCAGCTTAGCGGGGGCAGAAGATACGCAGTATTTT. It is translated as CASSLAGAEDTQYF.

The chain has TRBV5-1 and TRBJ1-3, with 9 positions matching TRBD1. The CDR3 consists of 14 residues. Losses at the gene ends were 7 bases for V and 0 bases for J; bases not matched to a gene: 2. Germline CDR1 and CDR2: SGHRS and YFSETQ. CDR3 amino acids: CASGQGNSGNTIYF. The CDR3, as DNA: TGCGCCAGCGGACAGGGGAACTCTGGAAACACCATATATTTT.

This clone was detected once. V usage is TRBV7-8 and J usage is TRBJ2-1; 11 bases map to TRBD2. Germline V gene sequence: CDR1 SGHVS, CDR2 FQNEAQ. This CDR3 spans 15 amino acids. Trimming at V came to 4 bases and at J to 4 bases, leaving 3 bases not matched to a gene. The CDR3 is CASSSGTSGYNEQFF. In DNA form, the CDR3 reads TGTGCCAGCAGCTCCGGGACTAGCGGATACAATGAGCAGTTCTTC.

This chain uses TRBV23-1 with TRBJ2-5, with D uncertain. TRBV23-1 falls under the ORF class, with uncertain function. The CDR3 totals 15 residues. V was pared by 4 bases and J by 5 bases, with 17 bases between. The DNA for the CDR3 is TGCGCCAGCAGTCTACCCAACTCCCAAGGCGAGACCCAGTACTTC. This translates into CASSLPNSQGETQYF.

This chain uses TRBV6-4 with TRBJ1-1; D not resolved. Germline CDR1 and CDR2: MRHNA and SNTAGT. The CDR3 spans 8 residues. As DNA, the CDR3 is TGTGACAATCTTAGGGATTTCTTT. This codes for CDNLRDFF.

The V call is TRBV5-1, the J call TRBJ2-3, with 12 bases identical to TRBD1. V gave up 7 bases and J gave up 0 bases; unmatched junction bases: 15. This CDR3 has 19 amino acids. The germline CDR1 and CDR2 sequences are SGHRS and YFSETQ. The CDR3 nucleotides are TGCGCCAGCCGCTGGGACAGGGGGCTTTCCGTGACTAGCACAGATACGCAGTATTTT. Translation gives CASRWDRGLSVTSTDTQYF. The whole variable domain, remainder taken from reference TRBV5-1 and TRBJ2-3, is KAGVTQTPRYLIKTRGQQVTLSCSPISGHRSVSWYQQTPGQGLQFLFEYFSETQRNKGNFPGRFSGRQFSNSRSEMNVSTLELGDSALYLCASRWDRGLSVTSTDTQYFGPGTRLTVL.

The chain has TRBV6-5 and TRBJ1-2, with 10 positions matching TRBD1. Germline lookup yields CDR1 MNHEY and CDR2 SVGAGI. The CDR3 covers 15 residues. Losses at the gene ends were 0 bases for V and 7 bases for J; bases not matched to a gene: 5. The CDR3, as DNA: TGTGCCAGCAGTTACTCGGGACAGGGGTGGTCTGGCTACACCTTC. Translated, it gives CASSYSGQGWSGYTF.

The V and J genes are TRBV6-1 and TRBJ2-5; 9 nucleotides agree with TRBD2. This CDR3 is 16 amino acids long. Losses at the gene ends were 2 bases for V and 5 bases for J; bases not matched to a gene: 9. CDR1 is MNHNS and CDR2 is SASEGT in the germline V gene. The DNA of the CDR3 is TGTGCCAGCAGTGAACTAGCGGGGAGGTTCGGGGAGACCCAGTACTTC. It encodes CASSELAGRFGETQYF.

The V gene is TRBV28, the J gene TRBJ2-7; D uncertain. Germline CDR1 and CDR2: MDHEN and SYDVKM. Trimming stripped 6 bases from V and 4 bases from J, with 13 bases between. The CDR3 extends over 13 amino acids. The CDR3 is CASRLDTPYEQYF. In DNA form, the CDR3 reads TGTGCCAGCAGATTAGACACCCCGTACGAGCAGTACTTC. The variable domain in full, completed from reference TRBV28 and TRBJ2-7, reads DVKVTQSSRYLVKRTGEKVFLECVQDMDHENMFWYRQDPGLGLRLIYFSYDVKMKEKGDIPEGYSVSREKKERFSLILESASTNQTSMYLCASRLDTPYEQYFGPGTRLTVT.

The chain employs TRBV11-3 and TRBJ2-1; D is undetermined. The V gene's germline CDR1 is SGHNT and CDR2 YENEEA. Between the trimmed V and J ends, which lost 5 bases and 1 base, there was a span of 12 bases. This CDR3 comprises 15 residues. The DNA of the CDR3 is TGTGCCAGCAGCAACAGTGTAGGATCCTACAATGAGCAGTTCTTC. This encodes CASSNSVGSYNEQFF. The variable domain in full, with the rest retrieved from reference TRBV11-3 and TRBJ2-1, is EAGVVQSPRYKIIEKKQPVAFWCNPISGHNTLYWYLQNLGQGPELLIRYENEEAVDDSQLPKDRFSAERLKGVDSTLKIQPAELGDSAVYLCASSNSVGSYNEQFFGPGTRLTVL.

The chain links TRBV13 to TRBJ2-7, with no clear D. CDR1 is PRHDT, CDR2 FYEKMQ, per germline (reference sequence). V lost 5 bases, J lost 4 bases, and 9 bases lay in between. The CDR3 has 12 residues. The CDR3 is CASSTRAYEQYF. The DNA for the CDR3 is TGTGCCAGCAGCACCAGAGCGTACGAGCAGTACTTC.

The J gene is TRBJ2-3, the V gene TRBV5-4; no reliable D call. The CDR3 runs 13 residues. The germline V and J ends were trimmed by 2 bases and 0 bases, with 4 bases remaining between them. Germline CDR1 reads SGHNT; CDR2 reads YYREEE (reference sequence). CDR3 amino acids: CASSLGSTDTQYF. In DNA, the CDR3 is TGTGCCAGCAGCTTAGGTAGCACAGATACGCAGTATTTT.

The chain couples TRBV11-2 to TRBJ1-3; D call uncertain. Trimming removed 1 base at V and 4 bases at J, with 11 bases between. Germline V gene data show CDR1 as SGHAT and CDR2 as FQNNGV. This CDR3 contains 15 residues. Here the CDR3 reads CASSLVAAGGNTIYF. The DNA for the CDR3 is TGTGCCAGCAGCTTAGTTGCTGCAGGCGGAAACACCATATATTTT.